Listed below are T cell receptor beta chains from one sample, sequenced in a study of tumor and adjacent non-tumor tissue in lung cancer. A single record per CDR3 protein comes from TCRdb applying MiXCR to the multiplex PCR reads. The sample lists around 80,000 distinct CDR3 sequences, about four fifths seen once, with less than 60% in the top ten. Sample: distant non-tumor lung tissue. Source of these receptors: a man aged 55 to 69 with non-small cell lung cancer. Each CDR3 is given with its conserved first and last residue. The D gene is left open where the match is weak. Size is omitted from some rows. Given values are once, few, many or a class for expanded clones.

j_call	d_call	v_call	clone_size	cdr3_aa	cdr3_nt
TRBJ2-7	.	TRBV20-1	.	CSARGPGVVQYF	TGCAGCGCTCGGGGGCCTGGGGTCGTGCAGTACTTC
TRBJ1-1	.	TRBV20-1	.	CTATIGVLNTEAFF	TGCACTGCTACCATAGGGGTGTTGAACACTGAAGCTTTCTTT
TRBJ2-7	.	TRBV28	.	CATLSWAGSSYEQYF	TGCGCCACTCTCTCTTGGGCAGGAAGCTCCTACGAGCAGTACTTC
TRBJ2-2	.	TRBV29-1	.	CCVEKGDTVTGELFF	TGCTGCGTAGAAAAAGGGGACACGGTCACCGGGGAGCTGTTTTTT
TRBJ2-1	TRBD2	TRBV20-1	.	CSAERGRVSNEQFF	TGCAGTGCCGAAAGAGGGAGGGTCTCCAATGAGCAGTTCTTC
TRBJ2-3	TRBD2	TRBV11-2	.	CASSRDWRGAVTDTQYF	TGTGCCAGCAGCCGGGACTGGCGGGGGGCCGTCACAGATACGCAGTATTTT
TRBJ2-3	TRBD2	TRBV7-8	once	CASSFGTRAYIDTQYF	TGTGCCAGCAGCTTCGGGACTAGGGCCTACATAGATACGCAGTATTTT
TRBJ2-1	TRBD2	TRBV20-1	.	CRANPTSARANEQFF	TGCAGAGCTAACCCGACTAGCGCAAGGGCCAATGAGCAGTTCTTC
TRBJ2-7	.	TRBV6-1	.	CASSESFVQACEHYF	TGTGCCAGCAGTGAGAGTTTCGTACAGGCCTGCGAGCACTACTTC
TRBJ2-1	.	TRBV20-1	once	CSARDRPSSDNEQLF	TGCAGTGCTAGAGATCGGCCTAGCAGCGACAATGAGCAGTTGTTC
TRBJ2-1	TRBD2	TRBV11-3	.	CAGSLGGTSIHNEQFF	TGTGCCGGCAGCTTAGGGGGGACTAGCATTCACAATGAGCAGTTCTTC
TRBJ2-2	.	TRBV11-3	.	CAGSSRGAEGYRAGKLFF	TGTGCCGGCAGCTCCCGGGGAGCGGAAGGATACAGAGCCGGGAAGCTGTTTTTT
TRBJ2-7	TRBD2	TRBV6-6	.	CASSSVSGRVSYEQYF	TGTGCCAGCAGCTCAGTTAGCGGGAGGGTTTCTTACGAGCAGTACTTC
TRBJ2-7	.	TRBV11-3	.	CASSLAREGPTYEQYF	TGTGCCAGCAGCTTAGCCCGAGAGGGGCCCACCTACGAGCAGTATTTC
TRBJ1-1	.	TRBV11-2	.	CASSIGGTRTEAFF	TGTGCCAGCAGCATAGGAGGGACTCGAACTGAGGCTTTCTTT
TRBJ2-7	.	TRBV4-2	few	CASGTDYEQYF	TGTGCCAGTGGTACCGACTACGAGCAGTACTTC
TRBJ2-7	TRBD1	TRBV4-3	.	CASNQSPWTGGYEQYF	TGCGCCAGCAACCAGAGCCCCTGGACAGGGGGCTACGAGCAGTACTTC
TRBJ2-2	.	TRBV4-2	.	CASIQMSVGGELFF	TGTGCCAGCATCCAGATGAGCGTGGGTGGGGAGCTGTTTTTC
TRBJ2-2	.	TRBV11-1	medium-sized	CASSLRAGITGELFF	TGTGCCAGCAGCTTACGTGCAGGGATCACCGGGGAGCTGTTTTTT
TRBJ2-2	.	TRBV6-2/TRBV6-3	.	CGSNFWTEPGELFF	TGTGGCAGCAATTTCTGGACCGAGCCCGGGGAGCTGTTTTTT
TRBJ2-3	.	TRBV6-5	.	CASRTGRDTQYF	TGTGCAAGCAGAACAGGCAGAGATACGCAGTATTTT
TRBJ2-3	TRBD2	TRBV5-4	.	CAGSLSSGGFSTDMQYF	TGTGCCGGCAGCTTGTCTAGCGGGGGGTTCAGTACAGATATGCAGTATTTT
TRBJ2-5	TRBD2	TRBV11-3	.	CACSTWVRGETQYF	TGTGCCTGCAGTACTTGGGTGCGGGGGGAGACCCAGTACTTC
TRBJ2-1	TRBD2	TRBV11-3	.	CTSNLDRLAGVGNEQLF	TGTACCAGCAACTTAGATCGACTAGCGGGAGTAGGTAATGAGCAGCTCTTC
TRBJ2-6	.	TRBV11-2	once	CASILVSKDSPSGANVLTF	TGTGCCAGCATCTTAGTTTCAAAGGACAGCCCCTCTGGGGCCAACGTCCTGACTTTC
TRBJ2-7	.	TRBV6-2/TRBV6-3	.	CASSTETASSYEQYF	TGTGCCAGCAGCACAGAGACTGCAAGCTCCTACGAGCAGTACTTC
TRBJ1-1	.	TRBV11-2	.	CVSSLDPAAYTEAFF	TGTGTCAGCAGTTTAGATCCAGCGGCTTACACTGAAGCTTTCTTT
TRBJ1-5	TRBD1	TRBV24-1	.	CATGRGQGSQPQHF	TGTGCCACTGGGAGGGGACAGGGGAGTCAGCCCCAGCATTTT
TRBJ2-1	TRBD2	TRBV11-2	.	CARSTGTSLRNEQFF	TGTGCCAGAAGCACCGGGACTAGTCTAAGGAATGAGCAGTTCTTC
TRBJ2-6	.	TRBV11-1	.	CASGQRVHGYSGANALTF	TGTGCCAGTGGCCAGAGGGTACATGGCTACTCTGGGGCCAACGCCCTGACTTTC
TRBJ2-5	TRBD2	TRBV29-1	.	CSVLGAGGGETEYF	TGCAGCGTTCTGGGAGCGGGAGGTGGAGAGACCGAGTACTTC
TRBJ2-5	.	TRBV11-3	once	CASSITGEETQYF	TGTGCCAGCAGCATTACCGGGGAAGAAACGCAGTACTTC
TRBJ1-5	.	TRBV6-2/TRBV6-3	many	CASSHGGSLGQPQHF	TGTGCCAGCAGTCACGGAGGGAGTTTGGGTCAGCCCCAGCATTTT
TRBJ2-1	TRBD2	TRBV6-5	.	CASRLAGGRHEHFF	TGTGCCAGCAGGCTGGCGGGAGGGAGGCATGAGCATTTCTTC
TRBJ2-3	.	TRBV11-2	.	CASSLDWVTRDTQYF	TGTGCCAGTAGCTTAGACTGGGTTACAAGAGATACGCAGTATTTT
TRBJ1-1	.	TRBV6-2/TRBV6-3	.	CASSYLHGNTEAIF	TGTGCCAGCAGTTACCTCCACGGGAACACTGAAGCTATCTTT
TRBJ2-7	.	TRBV11-2	.	CVSRRGVSYGQYF	TGTGTCAGCAGGAGAGGCGTCTCCTACGGGCAATACTTC
TRBJ1-5	.	TRBV6-5	.	CASSYLQGINHPHHF	TGTGCCAGCAGTTACCTACAGGGAATCAATCATCCCCATCATTTT
TRBJ2-5	.	TRBV11-2	.	CTSGSTGEDTQYF	TGTACCAGCGGCTCTACGGGGGAAGATACCCAGTACTTC
TRBJ1-1	.	TRBV6-1	.	CSSSEDGGDTEALF	TGTTCCAGCAGTGAAGACGGGGGCGACACTGAAGCTCTCTTT
TRBJ1-3	TRBD1	TRBV5-4	once	CASSPGQSSGNTIYF	TGTGCCAGCAGCCCGGGACAGAGCTCTGGAAACACCATATATTTT